This T cell receptor (beta chain) was captured in a study of radiation and T cells in renal cell carcinoma. TCRdb keeps only in-frame clones here, not all; method: immunoSEQ multiplex PCR. The sample shows some 95,000 clones, 86% of them seen only once. Time point in this sample: baseline pretreatment blood. The treatment: 15 Gy SBRT to primary tumor, nephrectomy 4 weeks later. V was trimmed by 2 bases and J by 5 bases, leaving 4 bases between them. Germline V gives CDR1 LGHNT, CDR2 FRNRAP. The CDR3 length is 11 residues. Here the sequenced sample was blood, taken from a patient whose treatment included radiotherapy and nephrectomy. The chain links TRBV12-5 to TRBJ2-7; D call uncertain. This receptor was identified in a man in his fifties with renal cell carcinoma. CDR3 nucleotide sequence: TGTGCTAGTGGTTTGCGCCACGAGCAGTACTTC. It translates to CASGLRHEQYF.